The 7 T cell receptor beta chains in this list originate from one sample, sequenced in a study of identical twins (dated by TCRdb to the mid-2010s). Receptors were amplified or captured by 5' RACE. Data came from an Illumina HiSeq 2000. Through fastp at Q25 and MiXCR, TCRdb rebuilt clones from the public reads, retaining in-frame beta chains. Duplicate CDR3 protein sequences are folded into a single record with the most common DNA and genes. This sample lists roughly 1.6 million distinct CDR3 sequences; under 35% were detected once. The ten largest clones capture about 0.25% of the sample. Sequencing was done on a sample of cord blood. The receptors stem from a newborn girl in good health.

This clonotype has more than one count but fewer than ten. This chain connects TRBV7-9 to TRBJ1-1; D gene uncertain. V was shortened by 3 bases and J by 1 base, with 9 bases between the two germline ends. The CDR3 sequence is 14 residues long. Germline V gene data show CDR1 as SEHNR and CDR2 as FQNEAQ (reference sequence). CDR3 loop: CASSFGATNTEAFF. In nucleotides, the CDR3 is TGTGCCAGCAGCTTCGGAGCGACGAACACTGAAGCTTTCTTT.

This clonotype occurred a few times. The chain uses TRBV10-3 and TRBJ2-7, with 9 bases aligning to TRBD1. After removal of 5 bases from V and 5 bases from J, the junction contained 1 base not matched to a gene. The CDR3 is 12 amino acids. Germline CDR1 and CDR2: ENHRY and SYGVKD. CDR3 sequence (DNA): TGTGCCATCAGTACAGGGGGCAACGAGCAGTACTTC. Amino acids: CAISTGGNEQYF.

This clonotype appeared a few times. The V and J genes are TRBV4-2 and TRBJ2-1, with 11 bases identical to TRBD2. The CDR3 is 18 residues long. Germline V gene lookup returns CDR1 LGHNA and CDR2 YNFKEQ. The V gene end was trimmed by 0 bases and the J gene end by 2 bases; junction bases not matched to a gene: 6. CDR3 in amino acids: CASSQDGSGRAPYNEQFF. CDR3 sequence (DNA): TGTGCCAGCAGCCAAGACGGTAGCGGGAGGGCCCCCTACAATGAGCAGTTCTTC.

This clonotype was detected a few times. This sequence joins TRBV5-6 and TRBJ1-2; D uncertain. The CDR3 sequence is 14 residues long. Germline V gives CDR1 SGHDT, CDR2 YYEEEE. The V end was cut by 4 bases, the J end by 3 bases, with 13 bases between. The CDR3 DNA is TGTGCCAGCAGCGGTAGTGGAATTGACTATGGCTACACCTTC. Amino acid sequence: CASSGSGIDYGYTF. The entire variable domain, with the rest obtained from reference TRBV5-6 and TRBJ1-2, is as follows: DAGVTQSPTHLIKTRGQQVTLRCSPKSGHDTVSWYQQALGQGPQFIFQYYEEEERQRGNFPDRFSGHQFPNYSSELNVNALLLGDSALYLCASSGSGIDYGYTFGSGTRLTVV.

This clonotype occurred a few times. The CDR3 coding sequence is TGTGCCAGCAGTGAATATCTCCGGGGGCCGGGTGAAAAACTGTTTTTT. Amino acid sequence: CASSEYLRGPGEKLFF. The chain uses TRBV25-1 and TRBJ1-4; a possible D gene is TRBD1 (6 bases). The CDR3 loop spans 16 amino acids. CDR1 and CDR2 (germline): MGHDK, SYGVNS. V was clipped by 0 bases and J by 7 bases, with 15 bases between them.

This clonotype was detected only a few times. V is TRBV29-1 and J is TRBJ2-2; D ambiguous. This CDR3 comprises 13 residues. Germline V gene lookup returns CDR1 SQVTM and CDR2 ANQGSEA. V shed 1 base and J shed 2 bases, with 5 bases lying between them. The CDR3 DNA reads as TGCAGCGTTGAAGGACCCAACACCGGGGAGCTGTTTTTT. Residues: CSVEGPNTGELFF.

The V gene is TRBV20-1, the J gene TRBJ1-5, with D perhaps matching TRBD1 (5 bases). CDR1 DFQATT and CDR2 SNEGSKA come from the germline V gene (reference sequence). Trimming took off 4 bases at V and 9 bases at J, with 19 bases between the two ends. The CDR3 length is 14 residues. The CDR3 sequence is CSAIRGPPKGPQHF. The DNA for the CDR3 is TGCAGTGCTATTCGGGGACCGCCGAAGGGGCCCCAGCATTTT.